One and the same sample provided the 20 T cell receptor beta chains below, sequenced in a study of cytomegalovirus exposure and HLA in healthy donors (dated 2017 in TCRdb). Libraries came from the immunoSEQ multiplex PCR assay. For the multiplex PCR, a mixture combining 60 forward primers for TCR Vbeta segments and 13 reverse primers for TCR Jbeta segments was used. The clones in this table, taken by TCRdb from immuneACCESS, are in-frame only. Not every clone is retained; where verified, under half of the shortfall comes from an unresolved V gene, and the cause of the rest is unknown. For this sample there are more than 140,000 clones; about 80% appear just once. Jointly, the top ten make up approximately 5.5% of the sample. The sample was PBMCs. The receptors come from a young man in good health and CMV-seropositive.

J is TRBJ2-2 and V is TRBV10-3, with 12 bases aligning to TRBD2. Germline V gene lookup returns CDR1 ENHRY and CDR2 SYGVKD. J lost 1 base, V lost 5 bases, and 2 bases had no gene match. The CDR3 length is 16 residues. This chain's CDR3 is CAISLTSGGNTGELFF. CDR3 in DNA: TGTGCCATCAGTTTGACTAGCGGGGGGAACACCGGGGAGCTGTTTTTT.

V and J are TRBV6-5 and TRBJ2-7, with 9 bases fitting TRBD1. Per the germline V gene, CDR1 is MNHEY and CDR2 is SVGAGI. J gave up 1 base and V 7 bases, and 5 bases lay outside the gene matches. The CDR3 is 14 amino acids. The CDR3 reads CASTPGQGSYEQYF. The CDR3 coding sequence is TGTGCCAGCACCCCGGGACAGGGTTCCTACGAGCAGTACTTC.

This clone was observed a few times. This sequence joins TRBV7-2 and TRBJ1-3; maybe TRBD1 (5 bases). Germline V gene lookup returns CDR1 SGHTA and CDR2 FQGNSA. Trimming removed 1 base from V and 0 bases from J, with 19 bases in between. The CDR3 is made up of 19 amino acids. The DNA of the CDR3 is TGTGCCAGCAGCTTAGAGGGGCGTCTGGGCCGTTCCTCTGGAAACACCATATATTTT. It translates to CASSLEGRLGRSSGNTIYF.

The genes are TRBV12-5 and TRBJ2-3; the D gene is possibly TRBD2 (5 bases). In germline, CDR1 is LGHNT, CDR2 FRNRAP. The CDR3 has 15 residues. With 7 bases removed from V and 2 bases from J, the gap between germline ends came to 16 bases. CDR3 sequence reads: CASATKEGTTDTQYF. Here the CDR3 DNA reads TGTGCTAGTGCCACAAAAGAGGGTACCACAGATACGCAGTATTTT.

V usage is TRBV7-9 and J usage is TRBJ2-2; D is possibly TRBD2 (5 bases). Germline V gives CDR1 SEHNR, CDR2 FQNEAQ (reference sequence). Trimming cost V 6 bases and J 1 base, with 12 bases left between them. The CDR3 loop spans 15 amino acids. The CDR3 sequence is CASRMAGGNTGELFF. Written as DNA, the CDR3 is TGTGCCAGCAGAATGGCTGGAGGGAACACCGGGGAGCTGTTTTTT. The whole variable domain, filled in from reference TRBV7-9 and TRBJ2-2, reads DTGVSQNPRHKITKRGQNVTFRCDPISEHNRLYWYRQTLGQGPEFLTYFQNEAQLEKSRLLSDRFSAERPKGSFSTLEIQRTEQGDSAMYLCASRMAGGNTGELFFGEGSRLTVL.

V gene TRBV2 combines with J gene TRBJ2-7; the D gene is possibly TRBD2 (5 bases). The CDR3 totals 10 residues. Germline V gene lookup returns CDR1 SNHLY and CDR2 FYNNEI. V was trimmed by 9 bases and J by 3 bases, leaving 6 bases between them. The DNA of the CDR3 is TGTGCCAGTCGGGGCTACGAGCAGTACTTC. Translation gives CASRGYEQYF.

This clone was counted a few times. V is TRBV15 and J is TRBJ2-1, with 9 bases matching TRBD1. The trim removed 3 bases at V and 10 bases at J, leaving 10 bases unmatched. The CDR3 has 15 amino acids. The germline gives CDR1 LNHNV, CDR2 YYDKDF (reference sequence). Written as DNA, the CDR3 is TGTGCCACCAGCAGGCCGGGACAGGGAGGTGAAGAGCAGTTCTTC. This translates into CATSRPGQGGEEQFF.

The rearrangement links TRBV21-1 to TRBJ2-7; the table's D call, TRBD2, was not checked against the DNA. TRBV21-1 counts as a pseudogene. The CDR3 consists of 14 residues. As DNA, the CDR3 is TGTGCCAGCAGCGTTTGGGAAGGGAGGGGCGAGCAGTACTTC. This codes for CASSVWEGRGEQYF.

The chain uses TRBV29-1 and TRBJ2-7; 10 bases line up with TRBD2. The V gene's germline CDR1 is SQVTM and CDR2 ANQGSEA. V lost 0 bases to trimming and J lost 2 bases; unmatched junction nucleotides: 4. The CDR3 is 15 amino acids. CDR3 nucleotide sequence: TGCAGCGTTGAAGAACAACTAGCGGGGACCTACGAGCAGTACTTC. Protein sequence: CSVEEQLAGTYEQYF.

The gene calls are TRBV28 and TRBJ1-5; TRBD1 matches at 7 bases. The CDR3 spans 15 residues. CDR1 MDHEN and CDR2 SYDVKM come from the germline V gene. V lost 7 bases to trimming and J lost 7 bases; unmatched junction nucleotides: 13. The DNA of the CDR3 is TGTGCCAGCAAGGGGATCGACAGGGAGGTGCAGCCCCAGCATTTT. Protein sequence: CASKGIDREVQPQHF.

About this clone itself: One junction end disagrees with the germline gene, perhaps due to a read error. The CDR3 sequence is CSSSSDRLTNEKLFF. CDR3 sequence (DNA): TGTTCCAGCAGCTCGGACAGGCTTACTAATGAAAAACTGTTTTTT. The chain has TRBV7-9 and TRBJ1-4, with 7 bases that match TRBD1. The CDR3 length is 15 residues. In germline, CDR1 is SEHNR, CDR2 FQNEAQ (reference sequence).

V is TRBV5-1 and J is TRBJ1-5; a possible D gene is TRBD1 (6 bases). Germline-derived CDR1 and CDR2 are SGHRS and YFSETQ. V dropped 4 bases and J dropped 1 base, with 12 bases sitting between them. The CDR3 sequence is 15 residues long. CDR3 nucleotides: TGCGCCAGCAGCCCCCAGGGGCTGAGCAATCAGCCCCAGCATTTT. It codes for CASSPQGLSNQPQHF.

Regarding this clone: The same CDR3 arises from other DNA sequences in this sample as well. The chain recombines TRBV6-1 with TRBJ1-5, with TRBD1 as a possible D gene (6 bases). Trimming removed 7 bases at V and 3 bases at J, with 10 bases between. The CDR3 spans 13 residues. Germline loops: CDR1 MNHNS, CDR2 SASEGT. CDR3 region: CASTGQINQPQHF. The CDR3 nucleotides read TGTGCCAGCACAGGACAGATCAATCAGCCCCAGCATTTT.

The J gene is TRBJ1-6, the V gene TRBV6-5; 7 nucleotides line up with TRBD1. The germline gives CDR1 MNHEY, CDR2 SVGAGI. The length of the CDR3 is 14 residues. The J segment lost 7 bases and the V segment lost 5 bases, leaving 5 bases of the junction unmatched. This chain's CDR3 is CASSTRQGNSPLHF. CDR3 bases: TGTGCCAGCAGTACTCGACAGGGAAATTCACCCCTCCACTTT.

This clone was seen only a few times. The rearrangement joins TRBV7-6 to TRBJ2-1, with 7 bases that match TRBD2. J lost 6 bases, V lost 3 bases, and 8 bases had no gene match. CDR3 length: 15 amino acids. Germline V lookup: CDR1 SGHVS, CDR2 FNYEAQ. Here the CDR3 DNA reads TGTGCCAGCAGCTTGGACCCGGGACTACGCAATGAGCAGTTCTTC. Translated, it gives CASSLDPGLRNEQFF.

The chain links TRBV5-1 to TRBJ2-3; 9 bases fit TRBD1. J was trimmed by 5 bases and V by 4 bases; bases with no gene match: 5. This CDR3 has 14 amino acids. Germline V gene sequence: CDR1 SGHRS, CDR2 YFSETQ. This CDR3 reads CASSLDRGKDTQYF. CDR3 sequence (DNA): TGCGCCAGCAGCCTAGACAGGGGGAAAGATACGCAGTATTTT.

The chain uses TRBV27 and TRBJ2-7; TRBD1 matches at 7 bases. From germline, CDR1 is MNHEY and CDR2 SMNVEV (reference sequence). The CDR3 contains 14 residues. The trim removed 5 bases at V and 1 base at J, leaving 5 bases unmatched. This CDR3 reads CASSRSTGSYEQYF. In DNA form, the CDR3 reads TGTGCCAGCAGTCGATCGACAGGGTCCTACGAGCAGTACTTC.

This chain uses TRBV7-2 with TRBJ1-3; 8 nucleotides agree with TRBD1. Germline lookup yields CDR1 SGHTA and CDR2 FQGNSA. The CDR3 runs 17 residues. V lost 5 bases to trimming and J lost 0 bases; unmatched junction nucleotides: 9. CDR3 residues: CASSGNGGQVSGNTIYF. CDR3 sequence (DNA): TGTGCCAGCAGCGGAAATGGGGGACAGGTCTCTGGAAACACCATATATTTT.

V is TRBV27 and J is TRBJ2-2, with TRBD2 identical over 15 bases. The CDR3 runs 21 residues. Trimming cost V 3 bases and J 5 bases; bases outside gene matches: 16. CDR1 is MNHEY, CDR2 SMNVEV, per germline (reference sequence). This CDR3 is CASSFPRTSGRAQFITGELFF. CDR3 coding DNA: TGTGCCAGCAGTTTCCCTAGGACTAGCGGGAGGGCCCAATTTATAACCGGGGAGCTGTTTTTT.

This chain connects TRBV2 to TRBJ1-6; 7 bases agree with TRBD1. This CDR3 comprises 16 residues. Germline lookup yields CDR1 SNHLY and CDR2 FYNNEI. V lost 3 bases to trimming and J lost 6 bases; unmatched junction nucleotides: 8. As DNA, the CDR3 is TGTGCCAGCAGTGACTACAGGGGTCTCCCTAATTCACCCCTCCACTTT. Encoded protein: CASSDYRGLPNSPLHF.